This T cell receptor beta chain derives from a study of blood T cell repertoires in COVID-19. Clones were sequenced by immunoSEQ multiplex PCR, and TCRdb holds only the in-frame ones, with some missing. The sample consists of approximately 200,000 clones, roughly 92% of them appearing once. This clone was picked up one time. Unmatched junction bases numbered 6, after V lost 5 bases and J lost 3 bases. The length of the CDR3 is 14 residues. Germline V lookup: CDR1 SGHTA, CDR2 FQGNSA. The receptor's source is a man aged 30 to 39 with COVID-19, enrolled during active disease. What was sequenced was peripheral blood. V is TRBV7-2 and J is TRBJ2-7; TRBD1 matches at 8 bases. The CDR3 DNA reads TGTGCCAGCAGCCCCTGGACAGGGAACTACGAGCAGTACTTC. This translates into CASSPWTGNYEQYF.